These 14 T cell receptor beta chains share one sample of origin, sequenced in a study of cytomegalovirus exposure and HLA in healthy donors. The method was immunoSEQ multiplex PCR; TCRdb's version includes in-frame clones alone and lacks a portion of them. The data show about 280,000 clones, roughly 90% seen once. The source material was PBMCs. All receptors derive from a woman aged 18-35 years in good health and CMV-seronegative.

The chain carries TRBV6-4 and TRBJ2-7; D is unresolved. The germline V and J ends were trimmed by 4 bases and 0 bases, with 4 bases remaining between them. There are 12 residues in the CDR3. In germline, CDR1 is MRHNA, CDR2 SNTAGT. Written as DNA, the CDR3 is TGTGCCAGCAGTGGTCTCTCCTACGAGCAGTACTTC. It codes for CASSGLSYEQYF.

This chain uses TRBV2 with TRBJ2-7; 9 nucleotides agree with TRBD2. With V trimmed by 2 bases and J by 4 bases, 15 bases remained unmatched. The CDR3 loop spans 18 amino acids. Germline assignment: CDR1 SNHLY and CDR2 FYNNEI. This chain's CDR3 is CASSELRDILAGTYEQYF. The DNA of the CDR3 is TGTGCCAGCAGTGAACTCCGGGACATCCTAGCGGGAACGTACGAGCAGTACTTC. Using reference TRBV2 and TRBJ2-7 for the parts outside the CDR3, the full variable domain is EPEVTQTPSHQVTQMGQEVILRCVPISNHLYFYWYRQILGQKVEFLVSFYNNEISEKSEIFDDQFSVERPDGSNFTLKIRSTKLEDSAMYFCASSELRDILAGTYEQYFGPGTRLTVT.

The chain combines TRBV7-9 with TRBJ1-1, with a possible D match to TRBD1 (5 bases). The CDR3 covers 13 residues. CDR1 and CDR2 from the germline V gene are SEHNR and FQNEAQ (reference sequence). Trimming pared 5 bases from V and 1 base from J, leaving 8 bases between. The CDR3 DNA reads as TGTGCCAGCAGCAGGGGAGGGAACACTGAAGCTTTCTTT. Encoded protein: CASSRGGNTEAFF.

The chain uses TRBV28 and TRBJ1-4; TRBD1 agrees at 7 bases. Germline V gene data show CDR1 as MDHEN and CDR2 as SYDVKM. The CDR3 totals 15 residues. The trim removed 2 bases at V and 7 bases at J, leaving 7 bases unmatched. The DNA of the CDR3 is TGTGCCAGCAGTTTAGCAAGGGGGCAGGTTGAAAAACTGTTTTTT. Translated, it gives CASSLARGQVEKLFF.

The J gene is TRBJ1-5, the V gene TRBV29-1, with 8 bases that match TRBD1. CDR3 length: 14 amino acids. CDR1 SQVTM and CDR2 ANQGSEA come from the germline V gene. V trimming: 6 bases; J trimming: 3 bases; junction bases outside the gene matches: 7. CDR3 residues: CSVKSTGANQPQHF. The CDR3 coding sequence is TGCAGCGTCAAGTCGACAGGGGCCAATCAGCCCCAGCATTTT.

This clone was seen just once. V is TRBV27 and J is TRBJ2-7; TRBD1 matches at 8 bases. CDR1 and CDR2 (germline): MNHEY, SMNVEV (reference sequence). This CDR3 spans 16 amino acids. V lost 5 bases and J lost 1; bases outside the gene matches: 10. The CDR3 here is CASSVTDRDGSYEQYF. In nucleotides, the CDR3 is TGTGCCAGCAGTGTAACGGACAGGGATGGGTCCTACGAGCAGTACTTC.

The genes are TRBV19 and TRBJ2-5, with D maybe TRBD2 (6 bases). With 5 bases removed from V and 2 bases from J, the gap between germline ends came to 15 bases. Germline CDR1 and CDR2: LNHDA and SQIVND (reference sequence). CDR3 size: 15 residues. Here the CDR3 DNA reads TGTGCCAGTAGTTGGTCTAGCGCCCCACAAGAGACCCAGTACTTC. Protein: CASSWSSAPQETQYF.

The rearrangement uses TRBV6-1 and TRBJ2-7, with 7 bases matching TRBD1. The CDR3 sequence is 15 residues long. Germline V gene data show CDR1 as MNHNS and CDR2 as SASEGT. Losses at the gene ends were 4 bases for V and 0 bases for J; bases not matched to a gene: 6. CDR3: CASSAYRGSSYEQYF. As DNA, the CDR3 is TGTGCCAGCAGTGCTTACAGGGGAAGCTCCTACGAGCAGTACTTC.

This clone has only one observation. J is TRBJ1-4 and V is TRBV6-6; D perhaps matches TRBD1 (6 bases). Between the trimmed V and J ends, which lost 0 bases and 4 bases, there was a span of 9 bases. Germline V lookup: CDR1 MNHNY, CDR2 SVGAGI (reference sequence). The CDR3 sequence is 15 residues long. CDR3 sequence (DNA): TGTGCCAGCAGTTACTCGGACAGTTTTAATGAAAAACTGTTTTTT. Translating gives CASSYSDSFNEKLFF.

This rearrangement joins TRBV19 to TRBJ1-5; 8 positions match TRBD1. V shed 2 bases and J 0 bases; nucleotides not matched to a gene: 6. The germline gives CDR1 LNHDA, CDR2 SQIVND (reference sequence). The CDR3 runs 17 residues. Here the CDR3 reads CASSINRGTGSNQPQHF. The CDR3 nucleotides read TGTGCCAGTAGTATAAACCGCGGGACAGGTAGCAATCAGCCCCAGCATTTT. The full variable domain, completed using reference TRBV19 and TRBJ1-5, is DGGITQSPKYLFRKEGQNVTLSCEQNLNHDAMYWYRQDPGQGLRLIYYSQIVNDFQKGDIAEGYSVSREKKESFPLTVTSAQKNPTAFYLCASSINRGTGSNQPQHFGDGTRLSIL.

The genes are TRBV4-2 and TRBJ2-1; 10 bases fit TRBD1. The germline CDR1 and CDR2 sequences are LGHNA and YNFKEQ. V was clipped by 1 base and J by 4 bases; unmatched bases: 4. The CDR3 is made up of 16 amino acids. CDR3 region: CASSQAPGQGYNEQFF. CDR3 coding DNA: TGTGCCAGCAGCCAAGCCCCGGGACAGGGGTACAATGAGCAGTTCTTC.

V is TRBV6-6 and J is TRBJ1-3, with TRBD1 identical over 8 bases. Germline V gene sequence: CDR1 MNHNY, CDR2 SVGAGI (reference sequence). This CDR3 has 15 residues. V lost 5 bases to trimming and J lost 2 bases; unmatched junction nucleotides: 5. The CDR3 here is CASSDRGSTGNTIYF. In DNA form, the CDR3 reads TGTGCCAGCAGTGACAGGGGATCCACTGGAAACACCATATATTTT.

The chain uses TRBV30 and TRBJ2-5; TRBD2 is a possible D gene (5 bases). The CDR3 covers 16 residues. CDR1 is GTSNPN, CDR2 SVGIG, per germline (reference sequence). Trimming shortened V by 0 bases and J by 1 base, and 15 bases separated the two germline ends. The CDR3 sequence is CAWSVPWAGPQETQYF. CDR3 in DNA: TGTGCCTGGAGTGTACCCTGGGCGGGCCCCCAAGAGACCCAGTACTTC.

The chain uses TRBV27 and TRBJ2-5; 7 positions agree with TRBD2. Unmatched junction bases numbered 3, after V lost 4 bases and J lost 4 bases. The CDR3 has 13 amino acids. In germline, CDR1 is MNHEY, CDR2 SMNVEV (reference sequence). This CDR3 is CASSSAGAETQYF. In nucleotides, the CDR3 is TGTGCCAGCAGTTCGGCGGGAGCAGAGACCCAGTACTTC.